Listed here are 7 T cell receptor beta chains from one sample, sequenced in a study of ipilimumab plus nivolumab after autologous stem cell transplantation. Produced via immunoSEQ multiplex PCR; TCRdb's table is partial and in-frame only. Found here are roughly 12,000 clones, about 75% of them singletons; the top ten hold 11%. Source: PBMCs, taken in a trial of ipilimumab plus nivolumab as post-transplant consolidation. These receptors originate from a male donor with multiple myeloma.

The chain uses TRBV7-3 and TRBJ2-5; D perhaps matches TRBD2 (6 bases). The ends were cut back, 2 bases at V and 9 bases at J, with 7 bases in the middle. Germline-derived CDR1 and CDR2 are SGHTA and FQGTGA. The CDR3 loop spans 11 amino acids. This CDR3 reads CASSLSGAQYF. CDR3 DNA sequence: TGTGCCAGCAGCTTATCGGGAGCCCAGTACTTC.

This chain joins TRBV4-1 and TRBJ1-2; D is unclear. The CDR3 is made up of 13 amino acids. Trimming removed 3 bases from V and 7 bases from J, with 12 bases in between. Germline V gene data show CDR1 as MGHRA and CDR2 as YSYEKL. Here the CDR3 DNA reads TGCGCCAGCAGCCAGGCCAGCTGGGTTGGCTACACCTTC. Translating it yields CASSQASWVGYTF.

The CDR3 reads CASSGVFANTGELFF. The CDR3, as DNA: TGTGCCAGTAGTGGGGTATTCGCGAACACCGGGGAGCTGTTTTTT. The rearrangement links TRBV19 to TRBJ2-2, with D unresolved. The ends were cut back, 5 bases at V and 0 bases at J, with 10 bases in the middle. The CDR3 runs to 15 residues. Germline CDR1 is LNHDA and CDR2 is SQIVND (reference sequence).

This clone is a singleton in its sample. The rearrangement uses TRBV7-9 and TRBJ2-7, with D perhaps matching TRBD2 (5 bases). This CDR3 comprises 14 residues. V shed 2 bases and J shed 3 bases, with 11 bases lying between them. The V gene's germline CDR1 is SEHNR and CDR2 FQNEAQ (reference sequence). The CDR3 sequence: CASSLRDGGYEQYF. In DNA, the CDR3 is TGTGCCAGCAGCTTACGTGACGGAGGCTACGAGCAGTACTTC.

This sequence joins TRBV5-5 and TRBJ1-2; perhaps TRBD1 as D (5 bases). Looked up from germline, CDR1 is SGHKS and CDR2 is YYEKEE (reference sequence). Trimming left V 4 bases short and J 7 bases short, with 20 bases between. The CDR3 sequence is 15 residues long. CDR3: CASSPHAVQGSGYTF. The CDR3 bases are TGTGCCAGCAGCCCCCATGCTGTGCAGGGATCTGGCTACACCTTC.

CDR3 loop: CASSEQGSPYEQYF. CDR3 nucleotide sequence: TGTGCCAGCAGTGAACAGGGTTCGCCCTACGAGCAGTACTTC. V gene TRBV6-5 combines with J gene TRBJ2-7, with D maybe TRBD1 (6 bases). Looked up from germline, CDR1 is MNHEY and CDR2 is SVGAGI. Trimming took 5 bases from V and 2 from J, leaving 13 bases between them. The CDR3 totals 14 residues.

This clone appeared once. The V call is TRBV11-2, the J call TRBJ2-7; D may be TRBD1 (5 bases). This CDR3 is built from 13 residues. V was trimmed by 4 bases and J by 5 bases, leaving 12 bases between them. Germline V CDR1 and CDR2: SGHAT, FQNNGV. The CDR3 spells CASSSEYRNEQYF. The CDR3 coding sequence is TGTGCCAGCAGCTCCGAGTACAGGAACGAGCAGTACTTC. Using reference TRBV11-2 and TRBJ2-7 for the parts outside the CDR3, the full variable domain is EAGVAQSPRYKIIEKRQSVAFWCNPISGHATLYWYQQILGQGPKLLIQFQNNGVVDDSQLPKDRFSAERLKGVDSTLKIQPAKLEDSAVYLCASSSEYRNEQYFGPGTRLTVT.